Listed below are T cell receptor beta chains from one sample, sequenced in a study of neoadjuvant nivolumab and ipilimumab in lung cancer. Using immunoSEQ multiplex PCR, the repertoire was profiled, and TCRdb retains in-frame clones only, with some absent. The sample has approximately 3,800 clones, almost 90% seen once; the top ten hold roughly 4.9%. The material sequenced was adjacent normal lung tissue, taken after neoadjuvant nivolumab, alone or with ipilimumab, at or shortly before surgery. The receptors here all came from an adult with non-small cell lung cancer. Each CDR3 is given with its conserved first and last residue. Fields, in order: V gene, J gene, CDR3 length, D gene, CDR3 DNA, CDR3 protein. The D gene is left open where the match is weak.

v_gene: TRBV2
j_gene: TRBJ2-3
len: 16
d_gene: TRBD2
CDR3nt: TGTGCCAGCAGCCAGGGCGCCCGGACTAGTTCGGATACGCAGTATTTT
CDR3aa: CASSQGARTSSDTQYF

v_gene: TRBV28
j_gene: TRBJ2-5
len: 16
d_gene: -
CDR3nt: TGTGCCAGCAGTTCCTTAGGGGAGGGGGTCCAAGAGACCCAGTACTTC
CDR3aa: CASSSLGEGVQETQYF

v_gene: TRBV11-3
j_gene: TRBJ2-5
len: 14
d_gene: -
CDR3nt: TGTGCCAGCAGCTTAGGAGGGAACCAAGAGACCCAGTACTTC
CDR3aa: CASSLGGNQETQYF

v_gene: TRBV5-1
j_gene: TRBJ2-3
len: 16
d_gene: TRBD1
CDR3nt: TGCGCCAGCAGCTTGGTTCAGGGGGCGAGCACAGATACGCAGTATTTT
CDR3aa: CASSLVQGASTDTQYF

v_gene: TRBV5-1
j_gene: TRBJ2-1
len: 17
d_gene: -
CDR3nt: TGCGCCAGCAGCATGCTGGGGTGGGGAGAAAACTTGGGTGAGCAGTTCTTC
CDR3aa: CASSMLGWGENLGEQFF

v_gene: TRBV10-2
j_gene: TRBJ1-1
len: 14
d_gene: -
CDR3nt: TGCGCCAGCAGTGAGGCCCAGAGGGACACTGAAGCTTTCTTT
CDR3aa: CASSEAQRDTEAFF

v_gene: TRBV7-2
j_gene: TRBJ2-2
len: 14
d_gene: -
CDR3nt: TGTGCCAGCAGCTTAGGGCAGGGTGGCGGGGAGCTGTTTTTT
CDR3aa: CASSLGQGGGELFF